This paragraph covers one T cell receptor beta chain sequence. Looked up from germline, CDR1 is MNHNS and CDR2 is SASEGT. The CDR3 is made up of 16 amino acids. The V end lost 4 bases, the J end lost 4 bases, and 19 bases lay between the germline ends. This record comes from a study of blood T cell repertoires in COVID-19. Under the authors' procedure: Estimates of nucleated cell counts were drawn from the amplification of reference gene primers. TCRdb's table, derived via immunoSEQ multiplex PCR, lists solely in-frame clones and lacks some. V and J calls and clone size are given by that table; D and trimming were obtained from the DNA. The sample has 200,000 to 300,000 clones, around 88% seen once.

The chain links TRBV6-1 to TRBJ1-2; possibly TRBD1 for D (6 bases). The TCR originated in a woman aged 40 to 50 with acute COVID-19. What was sequenced was PBMCs or T cells enriched from blood (not recorded which). CDR3 region: CASSGGVGQKFYGYTF. The CDR3 DNA reads TGTGCCAGCAGTGGAGGGGTAGGACAGAAATTCTATGGCTACACCTTC.